Following are 21 T cell receptor beta chains from one sample sequenced in a study of regulatory T cells in long-lasting Graves disease. iRepertoire HTBI primers and Arm-PCR of CDR3 regions built TCR beta libraries. Via MiXCR, TCRdb re-called the multiplex PCR reads, giving one row per CDR3 protein. The table has hundreds of thousands of distinct CDR3 sequences, roughly 12% seen once. As for time point: newly diagnosed GD, antithyroid drugs for less than 3 months. The authors made the TCR library using RNA they extracted from PBMCs. Separately, the same data were catalogued under a study of T cells in Graves' hyperthyroidism and ophthalmopathy.

Sequencing used peripheral blood mononuclear cells (PBMCs), obtained at new diagnosis, from a patient treated with antithyroid drugs. The receptor source for this set is a man aged 25-40 years with Graves disease.

This clonotype appeared many times. The gene calls are TRBV24-1 and TRBJ2-2; D is uncertain. The CDR3 consists of 14 residues. Per the germline V gene, CDR1 is KGHDR and CDR2 is SFDVKD. Trimming left V 5 bases short and J 5 bases short, with 11 bases between. CDR3 in amino acids: CATSALGFTGELFF. The CDR3 DNA follows: TGTGCCACCAGTGCCCTCGGGTTTACCGGGGAGCTGTTTTTT.

There are many counts of this clonotype. This chain uses TRBV7-9 with TRBJ1-1; the D gene is possibly TRBD1 (5 bases). Looked up from germline, CDR1 is SEHNR and CDR2 is FQNEAQ (reference sequence). V lost 2 bases to trimming and J lost 1 base, with 11 bases between them. The CDR3 is 15 amino acids. CDR3 bases: TGTGCCAGCAGCTTATTTCAGGGTTCGAACACTGAAGCTTTCTTT. Protein: CASSLFQGSNTEAFF.

About this clonotype: A far larger clone lies a single base away; this is likely a read error. The chain uses TRBV6-2 or TRBV6-3 and TRBJ2-7, with 14 positions matching TRBD2. V dropped 4 bases and J dropped 6; count of bases not matched to a gene: 14. CDR3 size: 18 residues. The V gene's germline CDR1 is MNHEY and CDR2 SVGEGT. The chain's CDR3 is CASSCRGLAGEIRREQYF. The CDR3 nucleotides are TGTGCCAGCAGTTGCCGGGGACTAGCGGGAGAAATACGACGCGAGCAGTACTTC.

This clonotype was detected many times. The chain employs TRBV20-1 and TRBJ2-1; D is undetermined. Trimming took 5 bases from V and 6 from J, leaving 11 bases between them. The CDR3 is 12 amino acids. Germline-derived CDR1 and CDR2 are DFQATT and SNEGSKA (reference sequence). The CDR3 bases are TGCAGTGCTTCGGACGGCCCCAATGAGCAGTTCTTC. It yields the protein CSASDGPNEQFF.

This chain uses TRBV28 with TRBJ2-7; 7 bases are shared with TRBD1. V gave up 10 bases and J gave up 6 bases; unmatched junction bases: 9. This CDR3 comprises 12 residues. Germline assignment: CDR1 MDHEN and CDR2 SYDVKM. The CDR3 nucleotides read TGTGCCACGCGGACAGGCTACCCCGAGCAGTACTTC. This encodes CATRTGYPEQYF. Combining the CDR3 with reference TRBV28 and TRBJ2-7 gives the whole variable domain DVKVTQSSRYLVKRTGEKVFLECVQDMDHENMFWYRQDPGLGLRLIYFSYDVKMKEKGDIPEGYSVSREKKERFSLILESASTNQTSMYLCATRTGYPEQYFGPGTRLTVT.

The chain carries TRBV6-1 and TRBJ2-1, with D tentatively TRBD1 (6 bases). V gave up 11 bases and J gave up 6 bases, with 32 bases separating them. This CDR3 contains 18 residues. The germline CDR1 and CDR2 sequences are MNHNS and SASEGT. CDR3 in DNA: TGTGCCTCATGGGGGCAGGGTCAAGCACAGGGCGAAGGCAATGAGCAGTTCTTC. Translated: CASWGQGQAQGEGNEQFF.

The chain couples TRBV19 to TRBJ1-2, with a possible D match to TRBD1 (6 bases). The CDR3 spans 13 residues. Between the trimmed V and J ends, which lost 3 bases and 4 bases, there was a span of 9 bases. Germline V lookup: CDR1 LNHDA, CDR2 SQIVND (reference sequence). The CDR3 here is CASSIRTAYGYTF. The CDR3 nucleotides read TGTGCCAGTAGTATTAGGACAGCCTATGGCTACACCTTC.

This clonotype has at least ten counts. CDR3 nucleotides: TGTGCCAGCAGTGATTCGGGTGTTAGCAATCAGCCCCAGCATTTT. It codes for CASSDSGVSNQPQHF. This sequence joins TRBV2 and TRBJ1-5; D not resolved. This CDR3 region has 15 residues. V shed 3 bases and J shed 0 bases, with 9 bases lying between them. Germline CDR1 and CDR2: SNHLY and FYNNEI.

There are many counts of this clonotype. The chain combines TRBV5-1 with TRBJ1-1; 9 bases agree with TRBD1. V was clipped by 6 bases and J by 8 bases; unmatched bases: 5. The V gene's germline CDR1 is SGHRS and CDR2 YFSETQ. The CDR3 extends over 12 amino acids. Here the CDR3 DNA reads TGCGCCAGCAAAAGAGGGACAGGGGAAGCTTTCTTT. It translates to CASKRGTGEAFF. Drawing the rest from reference TRBV5-1 and TRBJ1-1, the complete variable domain is KAGVTQTPRYLIKTRGQQVTLSCSPISGHRSVSWYQQTPGQGLQFLFEYFSETQRNKGNFPGRFSGRQFSNSRSEMNVSTLELGDSALYLCASKRGTGEAFFGQGTRLTVV.

This clonotype was picked up many times. The rearrangement joins TRBV20-1 to TRBJ1-1; D unresolved. The CDR3 consists of 14 residues. The germline V gene has CDR1 DFQATT and CDR2 SNEGSKA (reference sequence). Between the trimmed V and J ends, which lost 5 bases and 0 bases, there was a span of 13 bases. This CDR3 reads CSARPSQVNTEAFF. In nucleotides, the CDR3 is TGCAGTGCTCGCCCGTCTCAGGTGAACACTGAAGCTTTCTTT.

This clonotype appeared a few times. At one boundary the junction diverges from the germline segment, which might be a read error. The chain joins TRBV20-1 to TRBJ2-2, with TRBD2 identical over 10 bases. The germline V gene encodes CDR1 DFQATT and CDR2 SNEGSKA (reference sequence). The CDR3 has 16 residues. The DNA of the CDR3 is TGCAGTGCTAGAGATCTTAGCGGGAGGAACACCAGGGAGCTGTTTTTT. This codes for CSARDLSGRNTRELFF.

This clonotype was counted many times. This sequence joins TRBV19 and TRBJ2-3; 7 bases line up with TRBD2. V lost 5 bases and J lost 4; bases outside the gene matches: 9. Germline-derived CDR1 and CDR2 are LNHDA and SQIVND (reference sequence). CDR3 length equals 15 residues. CDR3 sequence reads: CASSWGGNVPDTQYF. CDR3 DNA sequence: TGTGCCAGTAGTTGGGGGGGTAATGTCCCAGATACGCAGTATTTT.

This clonotype was recorded at least ten times. The V and J genes are TRBV18 and TRBJ2-7; 14 nucleotides line up with TRBD2. Germline V gene sequence: CDR1 KGHSH, CDR2 LQKENI. The CDR3 contains 16 residues. The V gene end was trimmed by 6 bases and the J gene end by 3 bases; junction bases not matched to a gene: 7. CDR3 sequence reads: CASSMSGTSGSYEQYF. CDR3 DNA sequence: TGTGCCAGCTCTATGAGCGGGACTAGCGGGAGCTACGAGCAGTACTTC.

The J gene is TRBJ2-3, the V gene TRBV5-8; D gene unclear. V was trimmed by 4 bases and J by 4 bases, leaving 13 bases between them. Per germline, CDR1 SGHTS and CDR2 YDEGEE. There are 14 residues in the CDR3. The CDR3 protein is CASSPRGPADTQYF. CDR3 bases: TGTGCCAGCAGCCCCCGCGGTCCGGCAGATACGCAGTATTTT.

Only one count was recorded for this clonotype. The rearrangement links TRBV6-1 to TRBJ2-5; weak D call: TRBD2 (5 bases). The CDR3 has 14 amino acids. Germline CDR1 is MNHNS and CDR2 is SASEGT. Trimming removed 5 bases at V and 7 bases at J, with 17 bases between. The CDR3 is CASSTRTPSGTQYF. Written as DNA, the CDR3 is TGTGCCAGCAGTACCCGGACCCCCAGCGGGACCCAGTACTTC.

This chain uses TRBV20-1 with TRBJ2-3; 9 nucleotides match TRBD2. The junction had 3 bases not matched to a gene; V was cut back by 0 bases and J by 2 bases. This CDR3 has 15 residues. Germline CDR1 and CDR2: DFQATT and SNEGSKA (reference sequence). In nucleotides, the CDR3 is TGCAGTGCTAGAGATCTAGCGGGAACCACAGATACGCAGTATTTT. This translates into CSARDLAGTTDTQYF.

The rearrangement links TRBV29-1 to TRBJ2-5; a possible D gene is TRBD1 (5 bases). The V gene lost 5 bases and the J gene lost 5 bases, with 18 bases spanning the gap. The germline gives CDR1 SQVTM, CDR2 ANQGSEA. This CDR3 comprises 14 residues. The CDR3 loop is CSVPRAGLRETQYF. The CDR3 DNA is TGCAGCGTTCCCAGGGCAGGCTTGAGGGAGACCCAGTACTTC.

The chain carries TRBV19 and TRBJ2-6; either TRBD1 or TRBD2 may fit D (5 bases each). Germline CDR1 reads LNHDA; CDR2 reads SQIVND (reference sequence). The CDR3 runs 14 residues. CDR3 protein: CVVRDGSGANVLTF. The DNA for the CDR3 is TGTGTCGTCCGGGACGGCTCTGGGGCCAACGTCCTGACTTTC.

The chain uses TRBV4-1 and TRBJ1-3; 7 bases are shared with TRBD1. The CDR3 is 14 residues long. V was clipped by 3 bases and J by 4 bases; unmatched bases: 3. Germline V CDR1 and CDR2: MGHRA, YSYEKL. The chain's CDR3 is CASSQTGWGNTIYF. DNA for the CDR3: TGCGCCAGCAGCCAGACAGGGTGGGGAAACACCATATATTTT.

In this sample, this clonotype turned up many times. This sequence joins TRBV28 and TRBJ2-7; D gene uncertain. The CDR3 sequence is 12 residues long. V was shortened by 5 bases and J by 3 bases, with 8 bases between the two germline ends. Per germline, CDR1 MDHEN and CDR2 SYDVKM. In DNA form, the CDR3 reads TGTGCCAGCAGTAACCTTTACTACGAGCAGTACTTC. Its translation is CASSNLYYEQYF.

The chain combines TRBV5-1 with TRBJ2-1; no firm D call. Germline V CDR1 and CDR2: SGHRS, YFSETQ. The V gene lost 5 bases and the J gene lost 0 bases, with 12 bases spanning the gap. There are 15 residues in the CDR3. The CDR3 DNA is TGCGCCAGCAGATCATACTTGGGCTCCTACAATGAGCAGTTCTTC. Translating it yields CASRSYLGSYNEQFF. Drawing the rest from reference TRBV5-1 and TRBJ2-1, the complete variable domain is KAGVTQTPRYLIKTRGQQVTLSCSPISGHRSVSWYQQTPGQGLQFLFEYFSETQRNKGNFPGRFSGRQFSNSRSEMNVSTLELGDSALYLCASRSYLGSYNEQFFGPGTRLTVL.